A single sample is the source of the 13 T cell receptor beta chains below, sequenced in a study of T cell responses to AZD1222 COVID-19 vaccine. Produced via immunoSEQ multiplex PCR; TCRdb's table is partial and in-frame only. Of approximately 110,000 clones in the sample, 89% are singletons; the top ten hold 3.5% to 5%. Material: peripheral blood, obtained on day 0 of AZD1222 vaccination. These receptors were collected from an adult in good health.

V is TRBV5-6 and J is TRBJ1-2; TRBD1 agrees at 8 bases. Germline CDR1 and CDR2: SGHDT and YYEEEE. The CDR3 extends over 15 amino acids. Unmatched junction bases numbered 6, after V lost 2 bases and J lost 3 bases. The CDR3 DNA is TGTGCCAGCAGCTTTCAAACAGGGGGAGACTATGGCTACACCTTC. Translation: CASSFQTGGDYGYTF.

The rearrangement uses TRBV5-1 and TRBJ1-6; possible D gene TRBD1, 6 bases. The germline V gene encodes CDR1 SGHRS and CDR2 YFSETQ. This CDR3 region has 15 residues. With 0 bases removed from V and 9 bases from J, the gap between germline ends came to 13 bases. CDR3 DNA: TGCGCCAGCAGCTTGGCTTCGGGACATAGTTCACCCCTCCACTTT. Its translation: CASSLASGHSSPLHF.

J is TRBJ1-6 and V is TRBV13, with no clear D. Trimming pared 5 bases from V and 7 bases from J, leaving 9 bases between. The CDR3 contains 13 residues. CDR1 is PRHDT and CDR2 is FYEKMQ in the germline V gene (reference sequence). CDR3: CASSRGKNSPLHF. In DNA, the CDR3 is TGTGCCAGCAGCCGAGGAAAGAATTCACCCCTCCACTTT.

The CDR3, as DNA: TGTGCCAGCAGCATACAGGGGGTCGGCACTGAAGCTTTCTTT. This translates into CASSIQGVGTEAFF. The chain employs TRBV5-4 and TRBJ1-1; TRBD1 matches at 8 bases. The germline V gene encodes CDR1 SGHNT and CDR2 YYREEE (reference sequence). The CDR3 loop spans 14 amino acids. Trimming took 4 bases from V and 4 from J; bases not matched to a gene: 6.

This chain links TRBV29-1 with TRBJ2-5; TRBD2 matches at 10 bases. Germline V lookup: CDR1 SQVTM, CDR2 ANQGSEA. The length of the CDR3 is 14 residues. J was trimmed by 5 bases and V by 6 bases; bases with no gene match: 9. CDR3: CSVARLAGGETQYF. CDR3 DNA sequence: TGCAGCGTGGCCAGACTAGCGGGTGGGGAGACCCAGTACTTC.

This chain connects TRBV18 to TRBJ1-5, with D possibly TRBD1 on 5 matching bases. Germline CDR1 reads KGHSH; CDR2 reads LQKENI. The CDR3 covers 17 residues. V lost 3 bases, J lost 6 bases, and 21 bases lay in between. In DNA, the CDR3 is TGTGCCAGCTCACCGCCGAGAGGGGCGGGTTCCGGTCAGCCCCAGCATTTT. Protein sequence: CASSPPRGAGSGQPQHF.

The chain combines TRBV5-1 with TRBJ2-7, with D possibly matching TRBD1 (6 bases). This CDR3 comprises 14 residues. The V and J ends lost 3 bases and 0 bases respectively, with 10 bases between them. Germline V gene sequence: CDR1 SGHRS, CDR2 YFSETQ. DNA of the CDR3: TGCGCCAGCAGCTCAGGACAGTACTCCTACGAGCAGTACTTC. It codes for CASSSGQYSYEQYF.

As DNA, the CDR3 is TGTGCCAGCAGCCCCACCCAGGGGGCCTACAATGAGCAGTTCTTC. The encoded protein is CASSPTQGAYNEQFF. V gene TRBV7-3 combines with J gene TRBJ2-1; TRBD1 aligns across 7 bases. The CDR3 sequence is 15 residues long. The junction had 6 bases not matched to a gene; V was cut back by 5 bases and J by 2 bases. From germline, CDR1 is SGHTA and CDR2 FQGTGA.

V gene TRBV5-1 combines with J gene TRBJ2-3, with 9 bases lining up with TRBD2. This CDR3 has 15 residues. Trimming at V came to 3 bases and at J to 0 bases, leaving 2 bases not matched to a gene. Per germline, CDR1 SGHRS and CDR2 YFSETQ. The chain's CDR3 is CASSSSGASTDTQYF. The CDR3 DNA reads TGCGCCAGCAGCTCTAGCGGGGCTAGCACAGATACGCAGTATTTT.

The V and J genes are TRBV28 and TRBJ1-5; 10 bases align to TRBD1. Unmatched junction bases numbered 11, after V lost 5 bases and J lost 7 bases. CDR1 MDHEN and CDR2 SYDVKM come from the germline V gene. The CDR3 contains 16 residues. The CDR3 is CASSPTGGAYGQPQHF. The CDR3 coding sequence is TGTGCCAGCAGTCCGACAGGGGGCGCCTACGGGCAGCCCCAGCATTTT.

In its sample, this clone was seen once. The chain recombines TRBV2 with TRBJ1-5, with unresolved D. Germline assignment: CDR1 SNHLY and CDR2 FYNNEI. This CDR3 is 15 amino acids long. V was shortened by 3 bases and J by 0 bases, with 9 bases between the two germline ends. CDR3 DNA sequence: TGTGCCAGCAGTGAGCAGAGTTATAGCAATCAGCCCCAGCATTTT. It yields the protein CASSEQSYSNQPQHF.

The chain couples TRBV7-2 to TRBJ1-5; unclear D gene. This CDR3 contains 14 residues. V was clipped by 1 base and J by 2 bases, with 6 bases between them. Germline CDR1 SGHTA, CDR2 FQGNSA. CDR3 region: CASSLGGGNQPQHF. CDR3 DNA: TGTGCCAGCAGCTTAGGAGGAGGCAATCAGCCCCAGCATTTT.

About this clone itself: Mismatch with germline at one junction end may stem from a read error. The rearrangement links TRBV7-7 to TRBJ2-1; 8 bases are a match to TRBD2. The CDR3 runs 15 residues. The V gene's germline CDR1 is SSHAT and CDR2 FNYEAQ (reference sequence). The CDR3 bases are TGTGCTAGCAGCCCCCGGTTAGCGGGGTCCAATGAGCAGTTCTTC. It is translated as CASSPRLAGSNEQFF.